One sample yielded the 20 T cell receptor beta chains listed below, sequenced in a study of T cell responses to AZD1222 COVID-19 vaccine. Produced via immunoSEQ multiplex PCR; TCRdb's table is partial and in-frame only. This table holds 130,000 to 150,000 clones, under 95% found once. Sequenced material: peripheral blood, taken on day 0 of AZD1222 vaccination. The receptors stem from an adult in good health.

The chain uses TRBV3-1 (or the pseudogene TRBV3-2) and TRBJ1-2; D is perhaps TRBD1 (5 bases). CDR3 length equals 15 residues. The germline V and J ends were trimmed by 0 bases and 9 bases, with 17 bases remaining between them. From germline, CDR1 is LGHDT and CDR2 YNNKEL (reference sequence). The CDR3 loop is CASSQDDRDVNRYTF. CDR3 nucleotides: TGTGCCAGCAGCCAAGATGATCGGGACGTTAACCGCTACACCTTC.

The V and J genes are TRBV5-6 and TRBJ1-2, with unresolved D. V was cut by 4 bases and J by 4 bases, with 11 bases left in between. Looked up from germline, CDR1 is SGHDT and CDR2 is YYEEEE. This CDR3 is built from 13 residues. The CDR3 is CASSLTRVYGYTF. The DNA for the CDR3 is TGTGCCAGCAGCCTGACGCGCGTCTATGGCTACACCTTC.

With regard to this clone: The germline gene is not matched at one end of the junction; a read error may be the cause. The chain is built from TRBV12-3 or TRBV12-4 and TRBJ2-7, with unresolved D. The CDR3 sequence is 13 residues long. CDR3 DNA sequence: TGTGCCAGCAGTTTACGAACCTCCCACGAGCAGTACTTC. This encodes CASSLRTSHEQYF.

The chain employs TRBV25-1 and TRBJ1-6, with 8 nucleotides matching TRBD1. With V trimmed by 3 bases and J by 10 bases, 5 bases remained unmatched. Germline V gene sequence: CDR1 MGHDK, CDR2 SYGVNS. The CDR3 has 14 amino acids. DNA of the CDR3: TGTGCCAGCAGTGAGGACAGGGCCAACTCACCCCTCCACTTT. This sequence encodes CASSEDRANSPLHF.

The chain recombines TRBV18 with TRBJ1-5; D may be TRBD1 (5 bases). Germline assignment: CDR1 KGHSH and CDR2 LQKENI. This CDR3 spans 13 amino acids. The germline V and J ends were trimmed by 8 bases and 8 bases, with 16 bases remaining between them. The CDR3 coding sequence is TGTGCCAGCGCGGGACGGCTCAGGGAGCCCCAGCATTTT. This codes for CASAGRLREPQHF.

The chain uses TRBV29-1 and TRBJ1-2; TRBD1 is a possible D gene (6 bases). Germline CDR1 is SQVTM and CDR2 is ANQGSEA. The ends were cut back, 4 bases at V and 10 bases at J, with 13 bases in the middle. The CDR3 length is 11 residues. The CDR3 sequence: CSVVSGAVYTF. The CDR3 DNA reads as TGCAGCGTTGTCTCAGGGGCTGTCTACACCTTC.

The rearrangement joins TRBV6-1 to TRBJ2-1, with D possibly matching TRBD1 (5 bases). The ends were cut back, 3 bases at V and 9 bases at J, with 12 bases in the middle. The CDR3 loop spans 13 amino acids. The V gene's germline CDR1 is MNHNS and CDR2 SASEGT. Here the CDR3 DNA reads TGTGCCAGCAGTGATACAGGTGCCTCTGAGCAGTTCTTC. It yields the protein CASSDTGASEQFF.

The CDR3 reads CASTTSTRGGTEAFF. CDR3 DNA sequence: TGTGCCAGTACCACGAGTACGAGGGGGGGCACTGAAGCTTTCTTT. The chain employs TRBV19 and TRBJ1-1; maybe TRBD1 (6 bases). V lost 7 bases and J lost 4, with 19 bases in between. The CDR3 contains 15 residues. Germline V lookup: CDR1 LNHDA, CDR2 SQIVND (reference sequence).

The rearrangement joins TRBV7-3 to TRBJ1-2, with 7 positions matching TRBD1. The CDR3 is 13 amino acids. Trimming at V came to 5 bases and at J to 8 bases, leaving 8 bases not matched to a gene. The germline CDR1 and CDR2 sequences are SGHTA and FQGTGA. The DNA for the CDR3 is TGTGCCAGCAGCCCAACAGACAGGGACGGCTACACCTTC. Its translation is CASSPTDRDGYTF.

The chain combines TRBV30 with TRBJ1-3; D is perhaps TRBD1 (5 bases). CDR3 size: 14 residues. V lost 8 bases and J lost 7, with 21 bases in between. CDR1 is GTSNPN and CDR2 is SVGIG in the germline V gene (reference sequence). CDR3 in amino acids: CARLLGRRYNTIYF. The CDR3 DNA reads as TGTGCCCGGTTGTTGGGGCGTCGATATAACACCATATATTTT.

The J gene is TRBJ2-3, the V gene TRBV4-3, with D perhaps matching TRBD2 (6 bases). V dropped 0 bases and J dropped 0 bases, with 16 bases sitting between them. Per germline, CDR1 LGHNA and CDR2 YSLEER. CDR3 length: 18 amino acids. CDR3 sequence reads: CASSQDPGVAESTDTQYF. CDR3 sequence (DNA): TGCGCCAGCAGCCAAGATCCCGGGGTAGCGGAAAGCACAGATACGCAGTATTTT.

The chain joins TRBV12-3 or TRBV12-4 to TRBJ2-2, with 7 positions matching TRBD2. The CDR3 covers 13 residues. The ends lost 8 bases at V and 10 bases at J; junction bases unmatched: 10. CDR3 DNA sequence: TGTGCCAGCGAGCGGGGAAGGGCGCCGGAGCTGTTTTTT. It is translated as CASERGRAPELFF.

This CDR3 reads CASSPPLEADEKLFF. In DNA form, the CDR3 reads TGTGCCAGCTCACCACCTCTAGAGGCGGATGAAAAACTGTTTTTT. The gene calls are TRBV18 and TRBJ1-4; D remains unclear. Trimming cost V 0 bases and J 6 bases, with 11 bases left between them. The CDR3 loop spans 15 amino acids. Germline loops: CDR1 KGHSH, CDR2 LQKENI.

V is TRBV7-2 and J is TRBJ2-3; D call uncertain. CDR1 SGHTA and CDR2 FQGNSA come from the germline V gene. Trimming shortened V by 3 bases and J by 4 bases, and 5 bases separated the two germline ends. This CDR3 spans 12 amino acids. The CDR3 bases are TGTGCCAGCAGCTTTAGTGCAGATACGCAGTATTTT. Translated, it gives CASSFSADTQYF.

This clone was counted between two and nine times. J is TRBJ2-2 and V is TRBV4-2; 14 bases align to TRBD2. Per germline, CDR1 LGHNA and CDR2 YNFKEQ. The CDR3 covers 16 residues. The junction had 0 bases not matched to a gene; V was cut back by 0 bases and J by 6 bases. The CDR3 spells CASSQETSGGAGELFF. In DNA, the CDR3 is TGTGCCAGCAGCCAAGAGACTAGCGGGGGGGCCGGGGAGCTGTTTTTT.

V usage is TRBV7-2 and J usage is TRBJ2-3, with 11 bases fitting TRBD2. V lost 3 bases, J lost 6 bases, and 14 bases stayed unmatched. This CDR3 is 18 amino acids long. Germline values: CDR1 SGHTA, CDR2 FQGNSA. The CDR3 reads CASSLPAVAGGPSDTQYF. The CDR3 coding sequence is TGTGCCAGCAGCTTGCCAGCGGTAGCGGGAGGGCCTTCCGATACGCAGTATTTT. Supplemented by reference TRBV7-2 and TRBJ2-3, the full variable domain reads GAGVSQSPSNKVTEKGKDVELRCDPISGHTALYWYRQSLGQGLEFLIYFQGNSAPDKSGLPSDRFSAERTGGSVSTLTIQRTQQEDSAVYLCASSLPAVAGGPSDTQYFGPGTRLTVL.

V and J are TRBV18 and TRBJ1-5; TRBD1 agrees at 10 bases. Germline V gene data show CDR1 as KGHSH and CDR2 as LQKENI. The V gene end was trimmed by 6 bases and the J gene end by 7 bases; junction bases not matched to a gene: 12. The CDR3 runs 16 residues. CDR3 protein: CASSHQTGGARQPQHF. DNA for the CDR3: TGTGCCAGCTCCCATCAGACAGGGGGCGCTAGGCAGCCCCAGCATTTT.

V is TRBV19 and J is TRBJ2-5; 7 nucleotides line up with TRBD1. Germline CDR1 and CDR2: LNHDA and SQIVND (reference sequence). There are 15 residues in the CDR3. Trimming at V came to 4 bases and at J to 4 bases, leaving 9 bases not matched to a gene. CDR3 protein: CASSRLSGGLETQYF. DNA for the CDR3: TGTGCCAGTAGTAGGTTGTCAGGGGGTTTAGAGACCCAGTACTTC.

The CDR3 is CASTLSTADGGYTF. In DNA form, the CDR3 reads TGTGCCAGCACCCTATCGACAGCCGACGGTGGCTACACCTTC. The rearrangement joins TRBV6-6 to TRBJ1-2, with D maybe TRBD1 (5 bases). This CDR3 region has 14 residues. Deletions cut 7 bases from V and 7 bases from J, with 19 bases between. Germline assignment: CDR1 MNHNY and CDR2 SVGAGI (reference sequence).

The V and J genes are TRBV4-2 and TRBJ1-5; D gene ambiguous. Germline CDR1 and CDR2: LGHNA and YNFKEQ. Trimming pared 4 bases from V and 6 bases from J, leaving 22 bases between. The CDR3 is 17 amino acids. The DNA for the CDR3 is TGTGCCAGCAGCCTTGAAGCCGGGCCTTTTTCCACTCAGCCCCAGCATTTT. Translation gives CASSLEAGPFSTQPQHF.